The clone carrying this TCR beta chain was observed at least ten times. Its matching antigen is unknown. The CDR3 consists of 14 residues. Trimming pared 3 bases from V and 3 bases from J, leaving 11 bases between. Per the germline V gene, CDR1 is SNHLY and CDR2 is FYNNEI. Amplification yielded TCR beta CDR3 regions, with RNA transcripts as the source. Initially, a first-round RT-PCR of the TCR CDR3 employed the HTBI primer set. Using its own MiXCR run on the multiplex PCR reads, TCRdb lists one record per CDR3 protein. The sample shows hundreds of thousands of distinct CDR3 sequences, 15% to 18% of them seen only once. The data were obtained in a study of T cells in Graves' hyperthyroidism and ophthalmopathy. Study outcomes and limitations: Ophthalmopathy, which appeared later, was predicted by the model a median roughly 6.6 months before onset.

The hyperthyroidism patients had all been newly diagnosed, and their disease duration was under 2 months. Their ages ranged from 18 to 65 years. Exclusions: uncontrolled infection, other autoimmune disease, pregnancy, lactation. This clonotype was sampled from a woman between 18 and 29 years old with Graves' hyperthyroidism that later progressed to Graves' ophthalmopathy. The sequencing input was blood. The chain carries TRBV2 and TRBJ1-1; TRBD1 is a possible D gene (5 bases). In nucleotides, the CDR3 is TGTGCCAGCAGTGATGGGGGAGTGGACACTGAAGCTTTCTTT. Translation gives CASSDGGVDTEAFF.